The 20 T cell receptor beta chains given below trace back to one sample, sequenced in a study of blood T cells in healthy people across ages. Primers used in a second PCR of roughly 6 to 12 cycles were a sample-barcoded 5' primer and a J-beta primer mix. TCRdb processed the 5' RACE reads anew with MiXCR; each CDR3 protein has one entry. The table lists about 1.5 million distinct CDR3 sequences, under 55% of them singletons, with approximately 4% in the top ten. Sequenced input: blood. These receptors came from a woman aged 18-29 years in good health.

This chain joins TRBV28 and TRBJ2-1; D is uncertain. Germline CDR1 MDHEN, CDR2 SYDVKM. The V end was cut by 2 bases, the J end by 8 bases, with 16 bases between. This CDR3 has 15 residues. The CDR3 protein is CASSLVPRGFDEQFF. The CDR3 DNA is TGTGCCAGCAGTTTAGTACCACGTGGGTTCGATGAGCAGTTCTTC. Full variable domain (outside the CDR3, taken from reference TRBV28 and TRBJ2-1): DVKVTQSSRYLVKRTGEKVFLECVQDMDHENMFWYRQDPGLGLRLIYFSYDVKMKEKGDIPEGYSVSREKKERFSLILESASTNQTSMYLCASSLVPRGFDEQFFGPGTRLTVL.

The chain recombines TRBV4-3 with TRBJ1-2; TRBD1 is a possible D gene (6 bases). CDR1 LGHNA and CDR2 YSLEER come from the germline V gene. Deletions cut 4 bases from V and 4 bases from J, with 22 bases between. The length of the CDR3 is 17 residues. In DNA form, the CDR3 reads TGCGCCAGCAGCCGAGATTACGGGCGTCCAGGGGCCTATGGCTACACCTTC. The encoded protein is CASSRDYGRPGAYGYTF.

The V and J genes are TRBV20-1 and TRBJ2-7; either TRBD1 or TRBD2 may supply D (6 bases each). The V gene's germline CDR1 is DFQATT and CDR2 SNEGSKA (reference sequence). The CDR3 loop spans 13 amino acids. The ends were cut back, 4 bases at V and 2 bases at J, with 12 bases in the middle. The CDR3 coding sequence is TGCAGTGCTACCAAGGGGGGCACCTACGAGCAGTACTTC. As protein: CSATKGGTYEQYF.

This clonotype appeared a single time. The V gene is TRBV18, the J gene TRBJ1-5; D is unresolved. V lost 1 base, J lost 5 bases, and 6 bases lay in between. Per the germline V gene, CDR1 is KGHSH and CDR2 is LQKENI. The CDR3 is 13 amino acids. This chain's CDR3 is CASSPLVDQPQHF. The CDR3 DNA is TGTGCCAGCTCACCACTTGTCGATCAGCCCCAGCATTTT.

CDR3 loop: CASSPAGTRADTQYF. The CDR3 nucleotides are TGTGCCAGCAGTCCGGCGGGGACGAGAGCAGATACGCAGTATTTT. The chain combines TRBV12-3 or TRBV12-4 with TRBJ2-3, with D perhaps TRBD2 (6 bases). The V end lost 5 bases, the J end lost 4 bases, and 16 bases lay between the germline ends. This CDR3 is 15 amino acids long.

The chain joins TRBV20-1 to TRBJ1-1; D call uncertain. The CDR3 is 16 amino acids. CDR1 is DFQATT, CDR2 SNEGSKA, per germline (reference sequence). V was clipped by 1 base and J by 3 bases, with 18 bases between them. CDR3 amino acids: CSARVTYRLAYTEAFF. CDR3 bases: TGCAGTGCTAGAGTTACTTACAGACTGGCGTACACTGAAGCTTTCTTT.

This clonotype was seen more than once but under ten times. The chain combines TRBV20-1 with TRBJ1-4; unclear D gene. Germline CDR1 DFQATT, CDR2 SNEGSKA (reference sequence). The V end lost 6 bases, the J end lost 5 bases, and 7 bases lay between the germline ends. There are 11 residues in the CDR3. The CDR3, as DNA: TGCAGTGCGAGCGCCAATGAAAAACTGTTTTTT. Translated: CSASANEKLFF.

V and J are TRBV7-2 and TRBJ2-1; the D gene could be TRBD1 or TRBD2 (5 bases each). Germline CDR1 reads SGHTA; CDR2 reads FQGNSA. The V end was cut by 5 bases, the J end by 8 bases, with 16 bases between. This CDR3 is built from 14 residues. Here the CDR3 reads CASSPGSPGDEQFF. The CDR3 coding sequence is TGTGCCAGCAGCCCAGGGAGCCCTGGTGATGAGCAGTTCTTC.

This sequence joins TRBV29-1 and TRBJ2-1, with 7 positions matching TRBD2. Losses at the gene ends were 5 bases for V and 10 bases for J; bases not matched to a gene: 11. From germline, CDR1 is SQVTM and CDR2 ANQGSEA. CDR3 length: 13 residues. Written as DNA, the CDR3 is TGCAGCGTTAAAGGGGACGGACTAGTAGAGCAGTTCTTC. It is translated as CSVKGDGLVEQFF.

In the case of this clonotype: Sequence at one end of the junction differs from germline and may be a read error. The genes are TRBV7-9 and TRBJ2-1; weak D call: TRBD2 (5 bases). The CDR3 is made up of 16 amino acids. Germline V gene sequence: CDR1 SEHNR, CDR2 FQNEAQ (reference sequence). CDR3 amino acids: CASSLGWSSVDKEQFF. The CDR3 DNA reads TGTGCCAGCAGCTTAGGGTGGAGTAGCGTCGACAAGGAGCAGTTCTTC. The variable domain in full, with the rest retrieved from reference TRBV7-9 and TRBJ2-1, is DTGVSQNPRHKITKRGQNVTFRCDPISEHNRLYWYRQTLGQGPEFLTYFQNEAQLEKSRLLSDRFSAERPKGSFSTLEIQRTEQGDSAMYLCASSLGWSSVDKEQFFGPGTRLTVL.

Notes on this clonotype: A much larger clonotype is one base distant, so this may be a read error. The chain employs TRBV7-9 and TRBJ2-3, with 9 positions matching TRBD2. Per germline, CDR1 SEHNR and CDR2 FQNEAQ (reference sequence). V was clipped by 2 bases and J by 7 bases; unmatched bases: 10. The CDR3 sequence is 16 residues long. This chain's CDR3 is CASSLNVAGGPNTQYF. The CDR3 DNA sequence: TGTGCCAGCAGCTTAAATGTTGCGGGGGGGCCGAATACGCAGTATTTT.

In this sample, this clonotype turned up many times. The chain uses TRBV9 and TRBJ1-2; D might be TRBD1 (5 bases). CDR1 and CDR2 from the germline V gene are SGDLS and YYNGEE. There are 15 residues in the CDR3. Trimming stripped 0 bases from V and 4 bases from J, with 13 bases between. The CDR3 DNA follows: TGTGCCAGCAGCGTAGTGCCCGGGGGGAGCTATGGCTACACCTTC. Translation gives CASSVVPGGSYGYTF.

This clonotype was observed a few times. The J gene is TRBJ2-7, the V gene TRBV28; 12 nucleotides match TRBD1. J lost 3 bases, V lost 7 bases, and 7 bases had no gene match. This CDR3 is 15 amino acids long. Germline V CDR1 and CDR2: MDHEN, SYDVKM. DNA of the CDR3: TGTGCCAGCACTTCTGGGACAGGGGGCGTCTACGAGCAGTACTTC. It encodes CASTSGTGGVYEQYF.

The V call is TRBV4-3, the J call TRBJ2-4; TRBD1 matches 10 bases. This CDR3 has 20 residues. Germline V gene lookup returns CDR1 LGHNA and CDR2 YSLEER. Unmatched junction bases numbered 13, after V lost 0 bases and J lost 2 bases. The CDR3 sequence is CASSQETLSGQGWTKNIQYF. The DNA of the CDR3 is TGCGCCAGCAGCCAAGAAACTTTGTCGGGACAGGGGTGGACCAAAAACATTCAGTACTTC.

This clonotype was picked up a small number of times. V gene TRBV6-5 combines with J gene TRBJ2-5; the match to TRBD2 covers 12 bases. The V gene's germline CDR1 is MNHEY and CDR2 SVGAGI. This CDR3 spans 17 amino acids. The V gene end was trimmed by 4 bases and the J gene end by 0 bases; junction bases not matched to a gene: 6. The DNA for the CDR3 is TGTGCCAGCAGTTCCACAGGACTAGCGGGGAACCAAGAGACCCAGTACTTC. It encodes CASSSTGLAGNQETQYF.

This clonotype came up a few times. The chain has TRBV7-8 and TRBJ1-1, with TRBD1 matching over 7 bases. The CDR3 is 17 amino acids. Germline V CDR1 and CDR2: SGHVS, FQNEAQ. Unmatched junction bases numbered 13, after V lost 4 bases and J lost 2 bases. CDR3 DNA sequence: TGTGCCAGCAGCTCCCCCAGGGGGACTTTGATCAACACTGAAGCTTTCTTT. Residues: CASSSPRGTLINTEAFF.

This rearrangement joins TRBV15 to TRBJ2-1, with 9 bases fitting TRBD2. The DNA end is a closer match to TRBJ2-7, so the J assignment may be wrong. CDR1 is LNHNV, CDR2 YYDKDF, per germline (reference sequence). The CDR3 consists of 17 residues. CDR3 protein: CATSRDRGSSGGAEQYF. CDR3 nucleotides: TGTGCCACCAGCAGAGATAGAGGGAGTAGCGGGGGAGCTGAGCAGTACTTC.

This rearrangement joins TRBV4-1 to TRBJ2-7; D is unresolved. Looked up from germline, CDR1 is MGHRA and CDR2 is YSYEKL. The CDR3 runs 14 residues. V was pared by 1 base and J by 2 bases, with 9 bases between. CDR3 sequence reads: CASSQAPATYEQYF. The CDR3 bases are TGCGCCAGCAGCCAAGCGCCGGCTACCTACGAGCAGTACTTC.

In its sample, this clonotype was seen a few times. This sequence joins TRBV27 and TRBJ2-3; 8 nucleotides agree with TRBD2. This CDR3 spans 17 amino acids. Germline-derived CDR1 and CDR2 are MNHEY and SMNVEV (reference sequence). The trim removed 4 bases at V and 2 bases at J, leaving 11 bases unmatched. For the CDR3, the DNA is TGTGCCAGCAGTTCCCCCCGCCAGCGGGGGACCACAGATACGCAGTATTTT. This encodes CASSSPRQRGTTDTQYF.

The V call is TRBV28, the J call TRBJ2-2, with D tentatively TRBD1 (6 bases). V was pared by 1 base and J by 4 bases, with 13 bases between. This CDR3 is 16 amino acids long. The germline V gene encodes CDR1 MDHEN and CDR2 SYDVKM. CDR3 DNA: TGTGCCAGCAGTTTATTGGGACATGAGGGCACCGGGGAGCTGTTTTTT. Protein sequence: CASSLLGHEGTGELFF.